The rows below give T cell receptor beta chains drawn from one sample of a study of cytomegalovirus exposure and HLA in healthy donors. Clones were sequenced by immunoSEQ multiplex PCR, and TCRdb holds only the in-frame ones, with some missing. The sample holds over 150,000 clones, 68% seen once. The specimen was PBMCs. The receptors originated from a man between 50 and 59 years old in good health and CMV-seronegative. Each CDR3 is given with its conserved first and last residue. The order of the fields is J gene, V gene, clone size, CDR3 length, D gene, CDR3 DNA, CDR3 protein. D genes are given only for firm matches. Expanded clones get a size class; other rows say once, few or many, or leave the size out.

>TRBJ1-6|TRBV7-2|NA|15|TRBD1
TGTGCCAGCTGTCTACAGACAGGGAAAAATTCACCCCTCCACTTT
CASCLQTGKNSPLHF
>TRBJ2-3|TRBV7-6|once|15|TRBD2
TGTGCCAGCAGGAAACTAGCGGGAGAGTCGAATACGCAGTATTTT
CASRKLAGESNTQYF
>TRBJ2-7|TRBV19|few|15|TRBD2
TGTGCCAGTAGTAGCGGGAGCGGGGGGTCCTACGAGCAGTACTTC
CASSSGSGGSYEQYF
>TRBJ2-2|TRBV4-2|few|14|NA
TGTGCCAGCAGCCAAGATCGCAGAACCGGGGAGCTGTTTTTT
CASSQDRRTGELFF
>TRBJ2-7|TRBV9|NA|15|NA
TGTGCCAGCAGCGTAGGCTCCTCGAGCTCCTACGAGCAGTACTTC
CASSVGSSSSYEQYF
>TRBJ1-2|TRBV28|few|11|NA
TGTGCCAGCGGACAGAACTATGGCTACACCTTC
CASGQNYGYTF
>TRBJ2-3|TRBV28|NA|16|NA
TGTGCCAGCAGCCACGCGGGCACCTCGGGCACAGATACGCAGTATTTT
CASSHAGTSGTDTQYF
>TRBJ2-7|TRBV28|NA|14|NA
TGTGCCACATCCGCTGTTGACACCCGATACGAGCAGTACTTC
CATSAVDTRYEQYF
>TRBJ1-1|TRBV6-4|few|13|NA
TGTGCCAGCAGTGAAGGGGTGGGCACTGAAGCTTTCTTT
CASSEGVGTEAFF
>TRBJ2-2|TRBV9|few|16|NA
TGTGCCAGCCGACCGCTTCTGAGGGAAGATGGCGGGGAGCTGTTTTTT
CASRPLLREDGGELFF
>TRBJ2-5|TRBV5-1|once|14|TRBD1
TGCGCCAGCAGCACAAGGGACAGCCAAGAGACCCAGTACTTC
CASSTRDSQETQYF
>TRBJ2-2|TRBV4-3|NA|19|TRBD2
TGCGCCAGCAGCCAAGCGGCGACTAGCGGGGGGGCCAGGGCCGGGGAGCTGTTTTTT
CASSQAATSGGARAGELFF
>TRBJ1-2|TRBV15|NA|16|NA
TGTGCCACCAGCCAGGGCAGGAGCGTACAGGTCTATGGCTACACCTTC
CATSQGRSVQVYGYTF
>TRBJ2-7|TRBV18|NA|16|TRBD2
TGTGCCAGCTCGCCACCGGGACTAGCGGTAGGTTACGAGCAGTACTTC
CASSPPGLAVGYEQYF
>TRBJ1-4|TRBV5-4|NA|16|NA
TGTGCCAGCAGCCAAAGGTCGTCAGGGGTTGCTGAAAAACTGTTTTTT
CASSQRSSGVAEKLFF
>TRBJ2-3|TRBV14|NA|15|TRBD2
TGTGCCAGCAGCCTCCGACTAGCGGGGACAGATACGCAGTATTTT
CASSLRLAGTDTQYF
>TRBJ1-1|TRBV5-1|NA|14|TRBD1
TGCGCCAGCAGCTTGGTTCCAGGGGGCACTGAAGCTTTCTTT
CASSLVPGGTEAFF
>TRBJ2-1|TRBV19|NA|16|NA
TGTGCCAGTAGTACCCTCGGGCTGATCCAGGGTAGTGAGCAGTTCTTC
CASSTLGLIQGSEQFF
>TRBJ1-4|TRBV15|NA|14|TRBD1
TGTGCCACCAGCCTGGGACAGGGGAGTGAAAAACTGTTTTTT
CATSLGQGSEKLFF
>TRBJ1-2|TRBV10-3|NA|14|TRBD1
TGTGCCATCAGTGCCCCCCGGGACAGTTTAACCTACACCTTC
CAISAPRDSLTYTF
>TRBJ2-3|TRBV11-2|NA|17|NA
TGTGCCAGCAGCCCGGGCAGGGGACAACCTAGCACAGATACGCAGTATTTT
CASSPGRGQPSTDTQYF
>TRBJ2-7|TRBV11-2|NA|15|TRBD2
TGTGCCAGCAGCTCCTCTAGCGGGGGGTCCTACGAGCAGTACTTC
CASSSSSGGSYEQYF
>TRBJ2-1|TRBV19|NA|16|TRBD1
TGTGCCAGTAGTAGCTACAGGGGGAGCTCCTACAATGAGCAGTTCTTC
CASSSYRGSSYNEQFF
>TRBJ2-7|TRBV5-4|NA|14|TRBD2
TGTGCCAGCAGCTGGGGACTAGCGGGTGGCGAGCAGTACTTC
CASSWGLAGGEQYF
>TRBJ2-5|TRBV9|few|15|NA
TGTGCCAGCAGCGTAGACTCGGGTGCAGGGGAGACCCAGTACTTC
CASSVDSGAGETQYF
>TRBJ2-7|TRBV25-1|NA|13|NA
TGTGCCAGCAGTGAATATAGGGGGTACGAGCAGTACTTC
CASSEYRGYEQYF
>TRBJ2-7|TRBV6-5|NA|15|TRBD2
TGTGCCAGCAGCCCGCGGGGGGGACACGCCTACGAGCAGTACTTC
CASSPRGGHAYEQYF
>TRBJ1-3|TRBV15|NA|17|NA
TGTGCCACCAGCAGAGATCAGAGACAGAACTCTGGAAACACCATATATTTT
CATSRDQRQNSGNTIYF
>TRBJ2-1|TRBV5-1|NA|14|NA
TGCGCCAGCAGCCCGGGACTCATGCGGGGTGAGCAGTTCTTC
CASSPGLMRGEQFF
>TRBJ1-1|TRBV14|NA|14|NA
TGTGCCAGCAGCCCCCCAGGTATGAACACTGAAGCTTTCTTT
CASSPPGMNTEAFF
>TRBJ2-7|TRBV4-1|few|15|TRBD1
TGCGCCAGCAGCCCACTGACAGGGACCTTCTACGAGCAGTACTTC
CASSPLTGTFYEQYF
>TRBJ1-5|TRBV29-1|once|14|NA
TGCAGCGTTGGGGGGGGGCCTAGCAATCAGCCCCAGCATTTT
CSVGGGPSNQPQHF
>TRBJ2-7|TRBV7-9|NA|14|TRBD1
TGTGCCAGCAGCTTGACAGGGCCCTCCTACGAGCAGTACTTC
CASSLTGPSYEQYF
>TRBJ1-6|TRBV19|NA|13|NA
TGTGCCACCCGAAACAATTATAATTCACCCCTCCACTTT
CATRNNYNSPLHF
>TRBJ1-2|TRBV5-1|NA|15|NA
TGCGCCAGCAGCTCCCTCGGACAGACTAACTATGGCTACACCTTC
CASSSLGQTNYGYTF
>TRBJ2-4|TRBV6-1|NA|18|NA
TGTGCCAGCAGTGAAGCGTTATTCAGGGTGTCCGCCAAAAACATTCAGTACTTC
CASSEALFRVSAKNIQYF
>TRBJ1-4|TRBV5-1|NA|15|NA
TGCGCCAGCAGCTTGAGGGGGTCAACTAATGAAAAACTGTTTTTT
CASSLRGSTNEKLFF
>TRBJ2-1|TRBV14|NA|18|TRBD2
TGTGCCAGCAGCCAAGATGTTGCTAGCGGGGGGCTTTACAATGAGCAGTTCTTC
CASSQDVASGGLYNEQFF
>TRBJ1-1|TRBV19|few|13|NA
TGTGCCAGTAGTAAGACAGCAGGGCTTGAAGCTTTCTTT
CASSKTAGLEAFF
>TRBJ1-6|TRBV7-8|NA|19|NA
TGTGCCAGCAGTTTAACCCCCTCTCCGGGATACTCCTATAATTCACCCCTCCACTTT
CASSLTPSPGYSYNSPLHF
>TRBJ2-7|TRBV12-5|few|15|NA
TGTGCTAGTGGTTTGGGGGGTGGCAGGGCGCTCCAGCAGTACTTC
CASGLGGGRALQQYF
>TRBJ2-1|TRBV29-1|NA|12|TRBD2
TGCAGCGCCCGGACGGGAGGGAATGAGCAGTTCTTC
CSARTGGNEQFF
>TRBJ1-5|TRBV15|NA|16|NA
TGTGCCACCAGCAGAGTTGGAGTAGGAGAGTTTCCGCCCCAGCATTTT
CATSRVGVGEFPPQHF
>TRBJ1-1|TRBV19|NA|13|NA
TGTGCCAGTAGAGACAGATTGAACACTGAAGCTTTCTTT
CASRDRLNTEAFF
>TRBJ1-1|TRBV12-5|NA|19|NA
TGTGCTAGTGGTTTGGCTCCACCGGGCCTCCTGTTGGGGGGCACTGAAGCTTTCTTT
CASGLAPPGLLLGGTEAFF
>TRBJ2-7|TRBV18|NA|14|NA
TGTGCCAGCTCACCACTTGCAGGGTCCTACGAGCAGTACTTC
CASSPLAGSYEQYF
>TRBJ1-5|TRBV18|NA|14|NA
TGTGCCAGCTCACCAAGCTCTAGCAATCAGCCCCAGCATTTT
CASSPSSSNQPQHF
>TRBJ1-2|TRBV7-8|NA|14|NA
TGTGCCAGCAGCTTCGGTGAGGCCCTCTATGGCTACACCTTC
CASSFGEALYGYTF
>TRBJ2-5|TRBV7-8|NA|13|NA
TGTGCCAGCAGCTTAGGAAGGGGGGGGACCCAGTACTTC
CASSLGRGGTQYF
>TRBJ2-3|TRBV14|NA|17|NA
TGTGCCAGCAGCCAAGGGCAGGGACATATCCCCACAGATACGCAGTATTTT
CASSQGQGHIPTDTQYF
>TRBJ1-5|TRBV28|few|14|TRBD1
TGTGCCAGCAGTCAACAGGGGGCGAGACAGCCCCAGCATTTT
CASSQQGARQPQHF
>TRBJ2-5|TRBV19|NA|15|TRBD1
TGTGCCAGTAGCCTCAAACAGGGGAAACAAGAGACCCAGTACTTC
CASSLKQGKQETQYF
>TRBJ2-5|TRBV5-1|NA|15|TRBD2
TGCGCCAGCAGCTTGGTTAGCGGGGGCGGGGAGACCCAGTACTTC
CASSLVSGGGETQYF
>TRBJ2-1|TRBV5-4|NA|15|TRBD2
TGTGCCAGCAGCGTGAGCGGGGCATCCTACAATGAGCAGTTCTTC
CASSVSGASYNEQFF